This TCR beta chain was sequenced during a study of shared clonotypes between healthy human individuals. Overall study findings and caveats: The sampled material consisted only of blood, and tissue repertoires are likely to differ. Non-shared clonotypes showed lower generation probabilities than clonotypes common to all four donors.

For this clone: Its target is unknown.

The CDR3 sequence is 13 residues long. Germline trimming cut 4 bases from V and 6 bases from J; bases unmatched to any gene: 5. Germline V gene lookup returns CDR1 MGHRA and CDR2 YSYEKL. Several immunoSEQ plates received, in even portions, the genomic DNA of each subset. Using immunoSEQ multiplex PCR, the repertoire was profiled, and TCRdb retains in-frame clones only, with some absent. The table records some 650,000 clones, roughly 97% of them present only once. This receptor was taken from a woman aged 30 to 39 in good health. Source material: naive CD4+ T cells sorted from blood. The subset: CD45RA+ positively selected. The chain carries TRBV4-1 and TRBJ1-1; 7 nucleotides align to TRBD1. The CDR3 sequence: CASSRQGVPEAFF. DNA of the CDR3: TGCGCCAGCAGCCGACAGGGAGTCCCTGAAGCTTTCTTT.